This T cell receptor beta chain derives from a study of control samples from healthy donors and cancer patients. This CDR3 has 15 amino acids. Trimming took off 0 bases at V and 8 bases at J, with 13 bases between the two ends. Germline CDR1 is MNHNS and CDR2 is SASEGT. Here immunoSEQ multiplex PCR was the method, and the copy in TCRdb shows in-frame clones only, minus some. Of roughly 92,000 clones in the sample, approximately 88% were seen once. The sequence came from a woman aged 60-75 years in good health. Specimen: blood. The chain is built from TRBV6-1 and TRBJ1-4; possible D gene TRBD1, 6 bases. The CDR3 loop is CASSEAGGFGEKLFF. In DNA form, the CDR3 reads TGTGCCAGCAGTGAAGCAGGGGGTTTCGGGGAAAAACTGTTTTTT.